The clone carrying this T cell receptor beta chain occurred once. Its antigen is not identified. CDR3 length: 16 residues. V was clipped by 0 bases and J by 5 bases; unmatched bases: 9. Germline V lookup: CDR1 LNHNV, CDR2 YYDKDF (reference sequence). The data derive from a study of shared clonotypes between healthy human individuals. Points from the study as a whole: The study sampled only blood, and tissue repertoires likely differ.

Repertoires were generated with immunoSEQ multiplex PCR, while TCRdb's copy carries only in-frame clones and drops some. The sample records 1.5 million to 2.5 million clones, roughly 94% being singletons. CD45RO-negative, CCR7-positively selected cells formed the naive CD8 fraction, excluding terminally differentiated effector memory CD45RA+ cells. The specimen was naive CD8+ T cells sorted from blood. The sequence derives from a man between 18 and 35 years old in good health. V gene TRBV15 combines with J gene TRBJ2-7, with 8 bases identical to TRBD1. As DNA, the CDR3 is TGTGCCACCAGCAGAGATGGGACCGGGACAGGACACGAGCAGTACTTC. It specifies CATSRDGTGTGHEQYF. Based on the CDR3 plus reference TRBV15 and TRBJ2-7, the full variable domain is DAMVIQNPRYQVTQFGKPVTLSCSQTLNHNVMYWYQQKSSQAPKLLFHYYDKDFNNEADTPDNFQSRRPNTSFCFLDIRSPGLGDTAMYLCATSRDGTGTGHEQYFGPGTRLTVT.